This passage covers 15 T cell receptor beta chains from one sample sequenced in a study of T cell changes during pregnancy in multiple sclerosis. TCRdb's copy holds only in-frame clones and misses some; the assay was immunoSEQ multiplex PCR. The repertoire holds 35,000 to 45,000 clones, with approximately 90% as singletons. The sample here was CD4+ T cells from peripheral blood mononuclear cells, taken after pregnancy. The receptors come from a female donor with multiple sclerosis, enrolled in a pregnancy study.

The rearrangement joins TRBV19 to TRBJ1-2, with TRBD1 matching 7 bases. The CDR3 is made up of 14 amino acids. Losses at the gene ends were 3 bases for V and 7 bases for J; bases not matched to a gene: 8. Germline assignment: CDR1 LNHDA and CDR2 SQIVND (reference sequence). The CDR3 here is CASSIETGFGGYTF. CDR3 nucleotide sequence: TGTGCCAGTAGTATCGAGACAGGGTTCGGTGGCTACACCTTC.

This sequence joins TRBV7-9 and TRBJ1-1, with a possible D match to TRBD1 (6 bases). V was cut by 5 bases and J by 1 base, with 8 bases left in between. This CDR3 comprises 13 residues. Looked up from germline, CDR1 is SEHNR and CDR2 is FQNEAQ (reference sequence). CDR3 sequence reads: CASSQTGNTEAFF. The CDR3 coding sequence is TGTGCCAGCAGCCAGACAGGGAACACTGAAGCTTTCTTT.

The chain links TRBV5-1 to TRBJ2-5, with 9 bases identical to TRBD1. The CDR3 sequence is 16 residues long. V shed 3 bases and J 5 bases; nucleotides not matched to a gene: 11. Germline-derived CDR1 and CDR2 are SGHRS and YFSETQ. The CDR3 region has the DNA TGCGCCAGCAGCTCCATTGGACAGGGGTACGGGGAGACCCAGTACTTC. Its translation is CASSSIGQGYGETQYF.

V and J are TRBV10-1 and TRBJ1-1; D is uncertain. The CDR3 length is 14 residues. Per germline, CDR1 WNHNN and CDR2 SYGVQD (reference sequence). Trimming cost V 3 bases and J 3 bases, with 11 bases left between them. CDR3 nucleotide sequence: TGCGCCAGCAGTGAAAGAGTTGATGACACTGAAGCTTTCTTT. Translated, it gives CASSERVDDTEAFF.

The CDR3 reads CASSYGRRYGYTF. Written as DNA, the CDR3 is TGTGCCAGCAGTTACGGCAGGCGATACGGCTACACCTTC. The chain joins TRBV6-5 to TRBJ1-2; D not resolved. Germline V gene data show CDR1 as MNHEY and CDR2 as SVGAGI. The CDR3 extends over 13 amino acids. Trimming took 2 bases from V and 8 from J, leaving 12 bases between them.

The chain couples TRBV5-6 to TRBJ1-4, with 7 bases that match TRBD1. From germline, CDR1 is SGHDT and CDR2 YYEEEE. V was pared by 1 base and J by 11 bases, with 8 bases of the junction left unmatched. This CDR3 has 14 amino acids. The CDR3 region is CASSLTTGAMKLFF. DNA for the CDR3: TGTGCCAGCAGCTTGACAACAGGGGCGATGAAACTGTTTTTT.

This chain connects TRBV7-9 to TRBJ1-1; D call uncertain. The germline gives CDR1 SEHNR, CDR2 FQNEAQ (reference sequence). The CDR3 contains 14 residues. V lost 6 bases and J 0 bases, leaving 11 bases between the germline ends. The CDR3, as DNA: TGTGCCAGCAGGATAGTCCAAATGAACACTGAAGCTTTCTTT. Its protein product is CASRIVQMNTEAFF.

The chain is built from TRBV30 and TRBJ2-5, with TRBD2 as a possible D gene (5 bases). The CDR3 is 14 amino acids. Germline V gene lookup returns CDR1 GTSNPN and CDR2 SVGIG (reference sequence). V was cut by 2 bases and J by 5 bases, with 15 bases left in between. The CDR3 loop is CAWSRGGASETQYF. CDR3 sequence (DNA): TGTGCCTGGAGTCGAGGAGGAGCCTCGGAGACCCAGTACTTC.

The genes are TRBV4-1 and TRBJ2-5; 9 nucleotides align to TRBD2. The germline V gene encodes CDR1 MGHRA and CDR2 YSYEKL. With 4 bases clipped from V and 5 bases from J, the junction kept 5 bases outside the gene matches. CDR3 size: 14 residues. The CDR3: CASSLAGGRETQYF. The CDR3 DNA sequence: TGCGCCAGCAGCCTCGCGGGGGGGCGGGAGACCCAGTACTTC.

This clone has only a few counts. The V call is TRBV18, the J call TRBJ1-4, with D unclear. The V gene's germline CDR1 is KGHSH and CDR2 LQKENI. The CDR3 runs 13 residues. The V gene lost 10 bases and the J gene lost 5 bases, with 14 bases spanning the gap. The CDR3: CATRSALNEKLFF. The DNA for the CDR3 is TGTGCCACCAGGTCCGCCTTAAATGAAAAACTGTTTTTT. Full variable domain (missing parts from reference TRBV18 and TRBJ1-4): NAGVMQNPRHLVRRRGQEARLRCSPMKGHSHVYWYRQLPEEGLKFMVYLQKENIIDESGMPKERFSAEFPKEGPSILRIQQVVRGDSAAYFCATRSALNEKLFFGSGTQLSVL.

V and J are TRBV11-3 and TRBJ2-3, with a possible D match to TRBD2 (6 bases). This CDR3 comprises 15 residues. Germline-derived CDR1 and CDR2 are SGHNT and YENEEA. Between the trimmed V and J ends, which lost 4 bases and 2 bases, there was a span of 13 bases. The CDR3 nucleotides are TGTGCCAGCAGCTCCTCCCGGACTACCACAGATACGCAGTATTTT. Encoded protein: CASSSSRTTTDTQYF. Looking up the rest from reference TRBV11-3 and TRBJ2-3 gives the full variable domain: EAGVVQSPRYKIIEKKQPVAFWCNPISGHNTLYWYLQNLGQGPELLIRYENEEAVDDSQLPKDRFSAERLKGVDSTLKIQPAELGDSAVYLCASSSSRTTTDTQYFGPGTRLTVL.

The V gene is TRBV28, the J gene TRBJ1-1, with D maybe TRBD1 (5 bases). Germline values: CDR1 MDHEN, CDR2 SYDVKM. V shed 11 bases and J shed 5 bases, with 15 bases lying between them. This CDR3 region has 12 residues. The CDR3 sequence: CACTTGGTEAFF. The CDR3 nucleotides read TGTGCCTGCACCACGGGGGGGACTGAAGCTTTCTTT.

This clone was observed a single time. At one end, the junction sequence differs from germline, possibly due to a read error. This chain joins TRBV29-1 and TRBJ1-1; D is ambiguous. The germline gives CDR1 SQVTM, CDR2 ANQGSEA. The CDR3 contains 13 residues. The CDR3: CSVESVDYPEAFF. CDR3 coding DNA: TGCAGCGTTGAGTCGGTGGACTACCCTGAGGCTTTCTTT.

V is TRBV30 and J is TRBJ1-4, with a possible D match to TRBD1 (5 bases). Germline lookup yields CDR1 GTSNPN and CDR2 SVGIG (reference sequence). The CDR3 runs 13 residues. V lost 8 bases and J lost 6, with 16 bases in between. The CDR3 here is CAGTYSMYEKLFF. The CDR3 DNA sequence: TGTGCCGGGACGTACAGTATGTATGAAAAACTGTTTTTT.

The rearrangement links TRBV7-2 to TRBJ2-5; 11 bases line up with TRBD2. In germline, CDR1 is SGHTA, CDR2 FQGNSA. The CDR3 covers 14 residues. Trimming at V came to 5 bases and at J to 5 bases, leaving 4 bases not matched to a gene. The CDR3 DNA follows: TGTGCCAGCAGCCCTACTAGCGGGGGCGAGACCCAGTACTTC. The encoded protein is CASSPTSGGETQYF.